The 5 T cell receptor beta chains given below trace back to one sample, sequenced in a study of blood T cell repertoires in COVID-19. Some clones are missing from TCRdb's copy, which holds only in-frame ones; the method was immunoSEQ multiplex PCR. Counted here are around 88,000 clones, roughly 80% occurring once; the ten biggest clones make up around 10%. Material for sequencing was peripheral blood. The source is a woman aged 80 or over with acute or convalescent COVID-19.

This clone was counted a single time. The J gene is TRBJ2-1, the V gene TRBV9; D perhaps matches TRBD1 (5 bases). Germline lookup yields CDR1 SGDLS and CDR2 YYNGEE. The V end lost 0 bases, the J end lost 4 bases, and 14 bases lay between the germline ends. CDR3 length: 16 residues. CDR3: CASSVAQEYPYNEQFF. The DNA of the CDR3 is TGTGCCAGCAGCGTAGCACAGGAATACCCTTACAATGAGCAGTTCTTC. Full variable domain (remainder filled in from reference TRBV9 and TRBJ2-1): DSGVTQTPKHLITATGQRVTLRCSPRSGDLSVYWYQQSLDQGLQFLIQYYNGEERAKGNILERFSAQQFPDLHSELNLSSLELGDSALYFCASSVAQEYPYNEQFFGPGTRLTVL.

This chain joins TRBV5-1 and TRBJ1-3; TRBD1 is a possible D gene (6 bases). CDR3 size: 19 residues. Germline loops: CDR1 SGHRS, CDR2 YFSETQ. V dropped 6 bases and J dropped 0 bases, with 25 bases sitting between them. The CDR3 spells CASTAGGARPGSSGNTIYF. As DNA, the CDR3 is TGCGCCAGCACCGCTGGGGGGGCCCGACCGGGATCCTCTGGAAACACCATATATTTT.

J is TRBJ1-1 and V is TRBV7-9; D possibly corresponds to TRBD1 (5 bases). The V gene's germline CDR1 is SEHNR and CDR2 FQNEAQ (reference sequence). The CDR3 is 14 amino acids. The V end was cut by 3 bases, the J end by 3 bases, with 11 bases between. The CDR3 here is CASSFRGKDTEAFF. The CDR3 nucleotides read TGTGCCAGCAGCTTCCGGGGGAAGGACACTGAAGCTTTCTTT.

The table lists this clone with a few counts. The V gene is TRBV5-8, the J gene TRBJ1-1; D remains ambiguous. Germline V gene lookup returns CDR1 SGHTS and CDR2 YDEGEE. The CDR3 extends over 13 amino acids. V was clipped by 4 bases and J by 0 bases, with 7 bases between them. The DNA of the CDR3 is TGTGCCAGCAGCCGGCGGGTGAACACTGAAGCTTTCTTT. This gives the protein CASSRRVNTEAFF.

The sample holds a few counts of this clone. The chain combines TRBV18 with TRBJ1-6; D is perhaps TRBD1 (5 bases). Trimming removed 6 bases from V and 0 bases from J, with 21 bases in between. This CDR3 region has 19 residues. The germline gives CDR1 KGHSH, CDR2 LQKENI. The CDR3 DNA follows: TGTGCCAGCTCCCTGACAGATATCTCCTTTAGCTCCTATAATTCACCCCTCCACTTT. It specifies CASSLTDISFSSYNSPLHF.